The 13 T cell receptor beta chains below come from one sample, sequenced in a study of cytomegalovirus exposure and HLA in healthy donors. Using immunoSEQ multiplex PCR, the repertoire was profiled, and TCRdb retains in-frame clones only, with some absent. The table has about 98,000 clones, about 83% seen once; the top ten hold 3% to 4%. The sample consisted of PBMCs. The source of these receptors is a woman aged 25 to 39 in good health and CMV-seronegative.

The genes are TRBV10-1 and TRBJ2-7; D is unclear. This CDR3 contains 10 residues. V lost 8 bases and J 4 bases, leaving 6 bases between the germline ends. Germline V gene sequence: CDR1 WNHNN, CDR2 SYGVQD (reference sequence). The CDR3 loop is CASPDYEQYF. DNA for the CDR3: TGCGCCAGCCCAGATTACGAGCAGTACTTC.

As for this clone: A junction boundary mismatches the germline segment, possibly from a read error. The chain combines TRBV4-2 with TRBJ2-7; 7 bases map to TRBD1. The CDR3 is made up of 15 amino acids. The germline CDR1 and CDR2 sequences are LGHNA and YNFKEQ. The CDR3 DNA reads TGTGCCAGCAGCCCCCGGGCAGGGGGTAATCTGGAGGTGAACTTC. Translation: CASSPRAGGNLEVNF.

The chain uses TRBV6-5 and TRBJ2-7; 9 positions match TRBD1. Trimming cost V 3 bases and J 1 base; bases outside gene matches: 4. The V gene's germline CDR1 is MNHEY and CDR2 SVGAGI. This CDR3 contains 15 residues. CDR3 DNA sequence: TGTGCCAGCAGTTATGTCGGGACAGGGTCCTACGAGCAGTACTTC. Amino acids: CASSYVGTGSYEQYF.

The gene calls are TRBV29-1 and TRBJ2-1; 8 bases agree with TRBD2. From germline, CDR1 is SQVTM and CDR2 ANQGSEA. The CDR3 extends over 12 amino acids. The CDR3 loop is CMHRGGYNEQFF. CDR3 sequence (DNA): TGCATGCACCGGGGGGGCTACAATGAGCAGTTCTTC.

The chain carries TRBV10-3 and TRBJ2-1; TRBD2 agrees at 7 bases. This CDR3 has 15 residues. Germline V lookup: CDR1 ENHRY, CDR2 SYGVKD. V was clipped by 7 bases and J by 8 bases; unmatched bases: 14. The CDR3 region is CAIKKGSGERDEQFF. CDR3 DNA: TGTGCCATCAAAAAGGGGAGCGGGGAGAGGGATGAGCAGTTCTTC.

J is TRBJ2-4 and V is TRBV5-8; 9 bases are shared with TRBD2. From germline, CDR1 is SGHTS and CDR2 YDEGEE. The J segment lost 9 bases and the V segment lost 2 bases, leaving 12 bases of the junction unmatched. The CDR3 runs to 16 residues. As DNA, the CDR3 is TGTGCCAGCAGCTTTGTCGCGGGAGGGCCAGCGAGCATTCAGTACTTC. Amino acid sequence: CASSFVAGGPASIQYF. Looking up the rest from reference TRBV5-8 and TRBJ2-4 gives the full variable domain: EAGVTQSPTHLIKTRGQQATLRCSPISGHTSVYWYQQALGLGLQFLLWYDEGEERNRGNFPPRFSGRQFPNYSSELNVNALELEDSALYLCASSFVAGGPASIQYFGAGTRLSVL.

The chain carries TRBV29-1 and TRBJ2-7, with TRBD1 matching 7 bases. This CDR3 comprises 14 residues. CDR1 is SQVTM and CDR2 is ANQGSEA in the germline V gene. V lost 5 bases to trimming and J lost 3 bases; unmatched junction nucleotides: 10. The CDR3 DNA reads as TGCAGCGTTAACCTAAAGGGACAGATCTACGAGCAGTACTTC. Translated, it gives CSVNLKGQIYEQYF.

This chain links TRBV15 with TRBJ1-5; no firm D call. This CDR3 has 16 residues. Trimming took 5 bases from V and 3 from J, leaving 17 bases between them. Germline-derived CDR1 and CDR2 are LNHNV and YYDKDF (reference sequence). The chain's CDR3 is CATSQRPTRPNQPQHF. CDR3 in DNA: TGTGCCACCAGCCAACGTCCAACGAGGCCCAATCAGCCCCAGCATTTT.

V is TRBV5-6 and J is TRBJ2-3, with unresolved D. The CDR3 contains 14 residues. V lost 0 bases and J 6 bases, leaving 11 bases between the germline ends. Germline CDR1 SGHDT, CDR2 YYEEEE. The CDR3 region is CASSLAGPRDTQYF. The CDR3 coding sequence is TGTGCCAGCAGCTTGGCAGGCCCACGCGATACGCAGTATTTT.

The chain is built from TRBV6-1 and TRBJ2-3; tentatively, D is TRBD2 (5 bases). V lost 4 bases and J lost 2, with 13 bases in between. The CDR3 is made up of 15 amino acids. Germline CDR1 and CDR2: MNHNS and SASEGT. CDR3 amino acids: CASSGSGAITDTQYF. The CDR3 DNA reads as TGTGCCAGCAGTGGAAGCGGCGCTATCACAGATACGCAGTATTTT.

This sequence joins TRBV13 and TRBJ2-7, with 12 bases that match TRBD2. The V and J ends lost 1 base and 4 bases, in that order; junction bases with no gene match: 5. The CDR3 runs 16 residues. CDR1 is PRHDT, CDR2 FYEKMQ, per germline (reference sequence). The CDR3 nucleotides are TGTGCCAGCAGCTTAGTGTCTAGCGGGGGGGCTTACGAGCAGTACTTC. This translates into CASSLVSSGGAYEQYF.

Notes on this clone: Different DNA sequences within this sample yield the same CDR3. The V call is TRBV6-1, the J call TRBJ2-2; tentative D call: TRBD1 (5 bases). CDR1 is MNHNS and CDR2 is SASEGT in the germline V gene. V was cut by 2 bases and J by 6 bases, with 13 bases left in between. This CDR3 comprises 15 residues. This chain's CDR3 is CASSERGPVSGELFF. The CDR3 DNA reads TGTGCCAGCAGTGAAAGGGGTCCGGTATCCGGGGAGCTGTTTTTT.

This chain joins TRBV25-1 and TRBJ2-1; D is uncertain. The CDR3 has 11 amino acids. Germline V CDR1 and CDR2: MGHDK, SYGVNS. The V end was cut by 2 bases, the J end by 13 bases, with 9 bases between. CDR3 nucleotide sequence: TGTGCCAGCAGTGAAAACAGAAATCAGTTCTTC. Translation gives CASSENRNQFF.